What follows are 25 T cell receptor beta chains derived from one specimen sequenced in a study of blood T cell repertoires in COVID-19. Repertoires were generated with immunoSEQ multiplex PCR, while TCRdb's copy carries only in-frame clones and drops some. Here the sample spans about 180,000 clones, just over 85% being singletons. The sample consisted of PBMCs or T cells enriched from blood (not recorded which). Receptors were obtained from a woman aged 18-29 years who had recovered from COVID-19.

The CDR3 DNA reads as TGTGCCAGCAGTGAAGAGAGCGGGAGGCTCTCCTACGAGCAGTACTTC. Its protein is CASSEESGRLSYEQYF. The rearrangement uses TRBV6-1 and TRBJ2-7; 9 nucleotides match TRBD2. J gave up 0 bases and V 1 base, and 4 bases lay outside the gene matches. Germline V gives CDR1 MNHNS, CDR2 SASEGT. The CDR3 totals 16 residues.

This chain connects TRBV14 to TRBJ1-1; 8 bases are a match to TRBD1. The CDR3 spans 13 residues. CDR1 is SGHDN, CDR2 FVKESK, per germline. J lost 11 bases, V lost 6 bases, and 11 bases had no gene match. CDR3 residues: CASSPGGQRAAFF. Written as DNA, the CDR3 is TGTGCCAGCAGTCCAGGGGGCCAGAGAGCGGCTTTCTTT.

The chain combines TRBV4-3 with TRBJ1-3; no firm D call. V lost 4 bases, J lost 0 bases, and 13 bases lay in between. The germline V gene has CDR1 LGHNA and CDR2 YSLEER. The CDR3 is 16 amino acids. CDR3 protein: CASSRRRARSGNTIYF. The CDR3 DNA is TGCGCCAGCAGCCGTCGGAGGGCCCGCTCTGGAAACACCATATATTTT.

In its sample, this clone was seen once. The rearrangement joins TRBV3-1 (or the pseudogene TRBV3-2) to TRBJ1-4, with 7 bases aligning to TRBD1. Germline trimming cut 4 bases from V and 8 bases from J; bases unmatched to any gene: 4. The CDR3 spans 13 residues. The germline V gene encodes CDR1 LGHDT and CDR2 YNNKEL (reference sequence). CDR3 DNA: TGTGCCAGCAGCCCGGACAGGCGCGAAAAACTGTTTTTT. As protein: CASSPDRREKLFF.

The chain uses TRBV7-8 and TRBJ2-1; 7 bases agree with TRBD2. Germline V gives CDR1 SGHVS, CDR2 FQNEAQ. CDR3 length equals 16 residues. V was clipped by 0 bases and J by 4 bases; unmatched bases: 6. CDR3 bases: TGTGCCAGCAGCTTAGCGTGGGGGGGTACTTACAATGAGCAGTTCTTC. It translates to CASSLAWGGTYNEQFF. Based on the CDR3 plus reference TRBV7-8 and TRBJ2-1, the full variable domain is GAGVSQSPRYKVAKRGQDVALRCDPISGHVSLFWYQQALGQGPEFLTYFQNEAQLDKSGLPSDRFFAERPEGSVSTLKIQRTQQEDSAVYLCASSLAWGGTYNEQFFGPGTRLTVL.

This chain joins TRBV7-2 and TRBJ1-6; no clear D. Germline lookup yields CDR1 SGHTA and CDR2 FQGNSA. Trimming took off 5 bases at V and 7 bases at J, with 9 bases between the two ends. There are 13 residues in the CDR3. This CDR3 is CASSPATNSPLHF. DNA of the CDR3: TGTGCCAGCAGCCCAGCGACCAATTCACCCCTCCACTTT. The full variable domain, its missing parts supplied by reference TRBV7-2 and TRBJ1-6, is GAGVSQSPSNKVTEKGKDVELRCDPISGHTALYWYRQSLGQGLEFLIYFQGNSAPDKSGLPSDRFSAERTGGSVSTLTIQRTQQEDSAVYLCASSPATNSPLHFGNGTRLTVT.

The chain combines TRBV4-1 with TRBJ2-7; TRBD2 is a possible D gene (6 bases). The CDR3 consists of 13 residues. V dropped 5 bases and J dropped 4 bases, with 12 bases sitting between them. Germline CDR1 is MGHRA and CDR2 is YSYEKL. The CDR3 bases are TGCGCCAGCAGCGCAGCCCGGGAGTACGAGCAGTACTTC. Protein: CASSAAREYEQYF.

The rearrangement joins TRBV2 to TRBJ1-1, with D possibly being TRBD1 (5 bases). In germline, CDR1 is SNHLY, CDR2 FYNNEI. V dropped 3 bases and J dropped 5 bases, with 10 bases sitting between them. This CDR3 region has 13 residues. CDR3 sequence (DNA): TGTGCCAGCAGTGACAGGGATAGGACTGAAGCTTTCTTT. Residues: CASSDRDRTEAFF.

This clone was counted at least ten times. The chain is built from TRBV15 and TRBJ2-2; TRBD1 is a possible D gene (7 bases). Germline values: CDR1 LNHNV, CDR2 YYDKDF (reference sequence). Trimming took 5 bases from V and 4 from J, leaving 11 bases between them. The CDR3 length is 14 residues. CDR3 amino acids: CATSGGTATGELFF. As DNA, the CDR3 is TGTGCCACCAGCGGAGGGACAGCCACCGGGGAGCTGTTTTTT.

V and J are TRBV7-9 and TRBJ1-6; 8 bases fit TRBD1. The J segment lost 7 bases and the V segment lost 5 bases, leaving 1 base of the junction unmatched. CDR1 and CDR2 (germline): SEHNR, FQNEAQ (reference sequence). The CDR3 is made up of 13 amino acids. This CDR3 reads CASSRQGNSPLHF. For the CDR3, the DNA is TGTGCCAGCAGCCGACAGGGGAATTCACCCCTCCACTTT.

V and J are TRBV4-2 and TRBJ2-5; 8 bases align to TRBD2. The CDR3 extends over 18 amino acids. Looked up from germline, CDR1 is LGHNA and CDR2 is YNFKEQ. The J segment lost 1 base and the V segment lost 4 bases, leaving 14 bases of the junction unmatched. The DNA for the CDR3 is TGTGCCAGCAGCCCGAAAGGGATCGAGCGGGAGTTCCAAGAGACCCAGTACTTC. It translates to CASSPKGIEREFQETQYF.

CDR3 sequence: CASSSGLAGVETQYF. CDR3 nucleotides: TGTGCCAGCAGCAGCGGACTAGCGGGAGTTGAGACCCAGTACTTC. The chain is built from TRBV5-8 and TRBJ2-5; 13 bases are a match to TRBD2. This CDR3 comprises 15 residues. V lost 4 bases to trimming and J lost 5 bases; unmatched junction nucleotides: 5. Per germline, CDR1 SGHTS and CDR2 YDEGEE.

In nucleotides, the CDR3 is TGTGCCAGCAGCAAAGGGAAGGTAGCGGGAGTCGCCGAGCAGTACTTC. Translation: CASSKGKVAGVAEQYF. The rearrangement joins TRBV21-1 to TRBJ2-7; the table's D call of TRBD2 was not tested on the DNA. TRBV21-1 is noted as a pseudogene. The CDR3 is 16 residues long.

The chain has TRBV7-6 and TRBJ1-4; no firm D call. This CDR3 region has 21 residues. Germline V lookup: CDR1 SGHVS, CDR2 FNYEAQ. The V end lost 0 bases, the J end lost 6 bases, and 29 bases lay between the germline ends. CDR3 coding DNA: TGTGCCAGCAGCTTAGCGCTAAGAACCCTCCCCACGGTATCCTCGGATGAAAAACTGTTTTTT. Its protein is CASSLALRTLPTVSSDEKLFF.

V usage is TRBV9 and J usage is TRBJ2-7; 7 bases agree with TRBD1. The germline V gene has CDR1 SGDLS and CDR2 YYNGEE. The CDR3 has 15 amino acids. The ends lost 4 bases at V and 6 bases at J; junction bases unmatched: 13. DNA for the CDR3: TGTGCCAGCAGCCCCAGACAGGGACCTCTCCTCGAGCAGTACTTC. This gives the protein CASSPRQGPLLEQYF. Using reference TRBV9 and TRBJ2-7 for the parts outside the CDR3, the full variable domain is DSGVTQTPKHLITATGQRVTLRCSPRSGDLSVYWYQQSLDQGLQFLIQYYNGEERAKGNILERFSAQQFPDLHSELNLSSLELGDSALYFCASSPRQGPLLEQYFGPGTRLTVT.

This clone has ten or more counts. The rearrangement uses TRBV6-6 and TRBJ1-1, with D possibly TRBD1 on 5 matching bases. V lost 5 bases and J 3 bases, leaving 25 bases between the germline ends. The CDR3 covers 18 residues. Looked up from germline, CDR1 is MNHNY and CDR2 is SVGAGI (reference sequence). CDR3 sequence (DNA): TGTGCCAGCAGTCCGCGGACCCGGGCATCGGGGGAGGACACTGAAGCTTTCTTT. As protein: CASSPRTRASGEDTEAFF.

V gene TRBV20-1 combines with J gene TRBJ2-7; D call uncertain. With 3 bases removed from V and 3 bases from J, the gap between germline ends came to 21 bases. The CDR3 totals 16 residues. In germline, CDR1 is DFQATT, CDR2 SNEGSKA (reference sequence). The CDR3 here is CSASDGGLSFRYEQYF. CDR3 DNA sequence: TGCAGTGCTAGTGACGGCGGCCTATCCTTTCGCTACGAGCAGTACTTC.

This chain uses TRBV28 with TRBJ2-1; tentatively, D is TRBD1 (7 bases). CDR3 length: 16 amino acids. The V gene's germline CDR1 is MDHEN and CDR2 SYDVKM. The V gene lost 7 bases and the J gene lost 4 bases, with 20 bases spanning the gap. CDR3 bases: TGTGCCAGCATTGACGGACAGGCTGGACTATACAATGAGCAGTTCTTC. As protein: CASIDGQAGLYNEQFF.

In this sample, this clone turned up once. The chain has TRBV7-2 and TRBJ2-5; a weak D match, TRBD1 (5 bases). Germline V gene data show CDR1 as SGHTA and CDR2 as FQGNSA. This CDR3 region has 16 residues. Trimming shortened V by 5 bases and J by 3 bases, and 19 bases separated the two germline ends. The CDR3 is CASSAPGWGPKETQYF. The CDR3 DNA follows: TGTGCCAGCAGCGCCCCCGGTTGGGGCCCGAAAGAGACCCAGTACTTC.

The DNA for the CDR3 is TGTGCCAGCAAGGTCGGGGGGTTAAGAGATACGCAGTATTTT. This translates into CASKVGGLRDTQYF. The chain joins TRBV6-6 to TRBJ2-3, with 7 bases matching TRBD2. The CDR3 is made up of 14 amino acids. The germline V gene has CDR1 MNHNY and CDR2 SVGAGI (reference sequence). V lost 7 bases to trimming and J lost 5 bases; unmatched junction nucleotides: 9.

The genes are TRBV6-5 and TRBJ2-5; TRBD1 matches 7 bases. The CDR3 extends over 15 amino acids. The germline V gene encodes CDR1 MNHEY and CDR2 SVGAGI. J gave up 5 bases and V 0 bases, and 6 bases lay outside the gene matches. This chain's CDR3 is CASSYSRGQSETQYF. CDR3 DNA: TGTGCCAGCAGTTACTCAAGGGGGCAATCGGAGACCCAGTACTTC.

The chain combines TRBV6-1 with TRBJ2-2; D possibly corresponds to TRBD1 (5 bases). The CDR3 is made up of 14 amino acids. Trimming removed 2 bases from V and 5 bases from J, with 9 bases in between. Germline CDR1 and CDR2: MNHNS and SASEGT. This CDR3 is CASSEIRDTGELFF. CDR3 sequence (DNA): TGTGCCAGCAGTGAAATCAGGGATACCGGGGAGCTGTTTTTT.

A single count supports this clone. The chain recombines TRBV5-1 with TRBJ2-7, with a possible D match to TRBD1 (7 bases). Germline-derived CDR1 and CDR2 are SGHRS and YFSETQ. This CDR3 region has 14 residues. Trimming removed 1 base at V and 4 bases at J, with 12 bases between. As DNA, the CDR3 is TGCGCCAGCAGCTTGACAGGGGCGGGGTACGAGCAGTACTTC. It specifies CASSLTGAGYEQYF.

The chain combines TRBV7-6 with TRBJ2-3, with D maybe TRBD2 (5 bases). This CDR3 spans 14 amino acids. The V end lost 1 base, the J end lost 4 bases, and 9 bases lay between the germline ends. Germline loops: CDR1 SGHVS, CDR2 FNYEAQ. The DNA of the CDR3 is TGTGCCAGCAGCTTAGGAGGAGGCCCAGATACGCAGTATTTT. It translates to CASSLGGGPDTQYF.

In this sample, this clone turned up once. The CDR3 DNA reads TGTGCCAGCAGTCCAAGGCCGGGAGGTTGGACTGAAGCTTTCTTT. This gives the protein CASSPRPGGWTEAFF. This chain uses TRBV6-2 or TRBV6-3 with TRBJ1-1; D is unresolved. The CDR3 has 15 residues. From germline, CDR1 is MNHEY and CDR2 SVGEGT. Trimming stripped 5 bases from V and 5 bases from J, with 18 bases between.